These T cell receptor beta chains were read from a single sample in a study of blood T cell repertoires in COVID-19. Using immunoSEQ multiplex PCR, the repertoire was profiled, and TCRdb retains in-frame clones only, with some absent. The repertoire holds roughly 150,000 clones, with around 74% as singletons. The material sequenced was peripheral blood. These receptors were obtained from an older woman with COVID-19, enrolled during active disease. CDR3s include the opening cysteine and the closing phenylalanine or tryptophan. Fields, in order: J gene, D gene, CDR3 length, clone size, V gene, CDR3 protein, CDR3 DNA. D genes are given only for firm matches. Size is omitted from some rows. Given values are once, few, many or a class for expanded clones.

TRBJ1-5 - 15 - TRBV15 CATSRNSGVGQPQHF TGTGCCACCAGCAGAAACTCAGGGGTTGGTCAGCCCCAGCATTTT
TRBJ1-2 - 14 - TRBV2 CASSDLGGNYGYTF TGTGCCAGCAGTGACCTCGGCGGGAACTATGGCTACACCTTC
TRBJ2-5 TRBD2 13 - TRBV5-8 CASSWSGKETQYF TGTGCCAGCAGCTGGAGCGGGAAAGAGACCCAGTACTTC
TRBJ1-3 - 14 - TRBV3-1/TRBV3-2 CASSLDSSGNTIYF TGTGCCAGCAGCTTGGACAGCTCTGGAAACACCATATATTTT
TRBJ2-3 TRBD2 14 medium-sized TRBV6-4 CASSDSREPDTQYF TGTGCCAGCAGTGACTCGCGGGAGCCAGATACGCAGTATTTT
TRBJ1-1 TRBD1 14 - TRBV19 CASRDRGVSTEAFF TGTGCCAGCCGGGACAGGGGTGTAAGCACTGAAGCTTTCTTT
TRBJ1-3 - 17 - TRBV21-1 CASRTETALTSGNTIYF TGTGCCAGCAGGACCGAGACAGCACTTACTTCTGGAAACACCATATATTTT
TRBJ2-7 TRBD2 16 - TRBV6-5 CASSYLWGGLSYEQYF TGTGCCAGCAGTTACCTTTGGGGGGGACTCTCCTACGAGCAGTACTTC
TRBJ2-1 - 13 - TRBV6-2/TRBV6-3 CASSLRQESEQFF TGTGCCAGCAGCCTGAGACAGGAGAGTGAGCAGTTCTTC
TRBJ2-4 TRBD1 16 few TRBV7-6 CASSVRQGPLPNIQYF TGTGCCAGCAGCGTACGACAGGGGCCCCTCCCAAACATTCAGTACTTC
TRBJ2-2 TRBD2 18 - TRBV6-2/TRBV6-3 CASSGPTSGSLRTGELFF TGTGCCAGCAGTGGGCCTACTAGCGGGAGCCTTAGGACCGGGGAGCTGTTTTTT
TRBJ2-2 - 13 - TRBV11-2 CASVLGGAGELFF TGTGCCAGCGTTCTTGGGGGCGCCGGGGAGCTGTTTTTT
TRBJ2-3 TRBD2 17 - TRBV10-1 CASRTSGGPLTTDTQYF TGCGCCAGCAGGACTAGCGGGGGCCCCCTGACCACAGATACGCAGTATTTT
TRBJ2-3 - 17 - TRBV15 CATSRDRVGASTDTQYF TGTGCCACCAGCAGAGATCGTGTAGGAGCTAGCACAGATACGCAGTATTTT